The 3 T cell receptor beta chains given below trace back to one sample, sequenced in a study of blood T cell repertoires in COVID-19. Data came from immunoSEQ multiplex PCR; TCRdb stores just in-frame clones and leaves some out. This table has hundreds of thousands of clones, roughly nine tenths appearing once. The sequencing input was peripheral blood. Receptors originate from a man in his forties with acute or convalescent COVID-19.

V gene TRBV6-6 combines with J gene TRBJ1-6; 7 positions match TRBD1. The V segment lost 10 bases and the J segment 4 bases; nucleotides outside the gene matches: 10. Germline lookup yields CDR1 MNHNY and CDR2 SVGAGI (reference sequence). The CDR3 runs to 15 residues. This CDR3 is CATQPNRGYNSPLHF. CDR3 in DNA: TGTGCCACCCAGCCGAACAGGGGTTATAATTCACCCCTCCACTTT.

For the CDR3, the DNA is TGTGCCAGCACCCGAAGGGGACAGATTAATTCACCCCTCCACTTT. Translation gives CASTRRGQINSPLHF. V gene TRBV2 combines with J gene TRBJ1-6; 7 positions agree with TRBD1. CDR3 length: 15 amino acids. Germline CDR1 SNHLY, CDR2 FYNNEI. V lost 7 bases, J lost 6 bases, and 9 bases stayed unmatched.

The chain links TRBV7-9 to TRBJ1-2, with D uncertain. Germline V lookup: CDR1 SEHNR, CDR2 FQNEAQ (reference sequence). V was cut by 1 base and J by 8 bases, with 11 bases left in between. The CDR3 spans 13 residues. The CDR3, as DNA: TGTGCCAGCAGCTTAGACCTTGAGCAAGGCTACACCTTC. The encoded protein is CASSLDLEQGYTF.